This T cell receptor (beta chain) was profiled in a study of shared clonotypes between healthy human individuals. CDR3 length: 15 residues. Germline CDR1 is SEHNR and CDR2 is FQNEAQ (reference sequence). The junction had 4 bases not matched to a gene; V was cut back by 5 bases and J by 4 bases. Study-wide points: In contrast to clonotypes shared by all four donors, non-shared clonotypes had lower generation probabilities. Donors were few, which limited the genetic and exposure-history diversity represented. Among donors, sharing of clonotypes was expected to be affected by sequencing depth.

To note about this clone: Its antigen is not identified.

Measured with immunoSEQ multiplex PCR; TCRdb has only the in-frame clones, and not every one. In the table there are about 2.4 million clones, 85% to 95% of which are singletons. The split of CD4+ cells yielded CD45RA+ naive and CD45RA-negative memory subsets. What was sequenced was naive CD4+ T cells sorted from blood. Indicated subset: CD45RA+ positively selected. This chain connects TRBV7-9 to TRBJ2-1; 11 nucleotides align to TRBD2. This TCR was recovered from a man between 18 and 35 years old in good health. CDR3 DNA: TGTGCCAGCAGCCATGGACTAGCGGGTTACAATGAGCAGTTCTTC. It is translated as CASSHGLAGYNEQFF.